The rows below give T cell receptor beta chains drawn from one sample of a study of blood T cell repertoires in COVID-19. Using immunoSEQ multiplex PCR, the repertoire was profiled, and TCRdb retains in-frame clones only, with some absent. The sample carries about 160,000 clones, about 84% recorded once. The sequenced sample was PBMCs or T cells enriched from blood (not recorded which). All receptors come from a woman aged 35 to 49 with acute COVID-19. Both conserved end residues are part of each CDR3. The D gene is left open where the match is weak. Only some rows state a clone size, as once, few, many or a class for expanded clones.

j_call clone_size cdr3_length v_call d_call cdr3_nt cdr3_aa
TRBJ1-4 - 15 TRBV11-1 TRBD1 TGTGCCAGCAGCTGGGACAGCTCAACTAATGAAAAACTGTTTTTT CASSWDSSTNEKLFF
TRBJ2-4 - 15 TRBV29-1 TRBD1 TGCAGCGTTGAACTCGGGACAGGAGGGGAAAACATTCAGTACTTC CSVELGTGGENIQYF
TRBJ1-1 - 13 TRBV9 - TGTGCCAGCAGCGTATCCGGTTGGACTGAAGCTTTCTTT CASSVSGWTEAFF
TRBJ2-1 - 15 TRBV7-9 TRBD2 TGTGCCAGCAGCCCGACTAGCGGGAGGGCCAATGAGCAGTTCTTC CASSPTSGRANEQFF
TRBJ1-2 - 14 TRBV10-3 - TGTGCCATCAGTGTTCAGGGTCCGGGGGATGGCTACACCTTC CAISVQGPGDGYTF
TRBJ1-2 - 12 TRBV7-9 - TGTGCCAGCAGAGAGGAGGGGCATGGCTACACCTTC CASREEGHGYTF
TRBJ1-5 - 15 TRBV19 - TGTGCCAGTAGTACCGGTCGTACTTCTAATCAGCCCCAGCATTTT CASSTGRTSNQPQHF
TRBJ1-5 few 16 TRBV19 TRBD1 TGTGCCAGTAGTCCGTTGACAGGGGGCCGGAATCAGCCCCAGCATTTT CASSPLTGGRNQPQHF
TRBJ1-6 - 13 TRBV7-9 TRBD1 TGTGCCAGCAGCCGGGACAGAGATTCACCCCTCCACTTT CASSRDRDSPLHF
TRBJ2-2 - 18 TRBV7-6 TRBD2 TGTGCCAGCAGCCCCCGACTAGCGGGAGGGTCTGTGGCCGGGGAGCTGTTTTTT CASSPRLAGGSVAGELFF
TRBJ1-1 - 11 TRBV29-1 - TGCAGCGTTGGGCAGATCACTGAAGCTTTCTTT CSVGQITEAFF